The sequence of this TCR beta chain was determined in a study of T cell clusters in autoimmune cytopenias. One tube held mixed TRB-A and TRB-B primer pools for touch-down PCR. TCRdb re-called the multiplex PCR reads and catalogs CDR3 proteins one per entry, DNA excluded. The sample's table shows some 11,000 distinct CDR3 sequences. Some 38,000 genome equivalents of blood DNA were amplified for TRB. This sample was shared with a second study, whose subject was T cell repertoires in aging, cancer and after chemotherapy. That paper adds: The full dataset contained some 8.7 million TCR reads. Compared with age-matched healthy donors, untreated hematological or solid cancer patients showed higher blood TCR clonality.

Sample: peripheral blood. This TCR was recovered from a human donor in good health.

This CDR3 is CASSGTGTGGSGELFF. V usage is TRBV19 and J usage is TRBJ2-2; TCRdb reports TRBD1, a call that lacks DNA to check it against. CDR1 and CDR2 (germline): LNHDA, SQIVND (reference sequence). This CDR3 has 16 amino acids.